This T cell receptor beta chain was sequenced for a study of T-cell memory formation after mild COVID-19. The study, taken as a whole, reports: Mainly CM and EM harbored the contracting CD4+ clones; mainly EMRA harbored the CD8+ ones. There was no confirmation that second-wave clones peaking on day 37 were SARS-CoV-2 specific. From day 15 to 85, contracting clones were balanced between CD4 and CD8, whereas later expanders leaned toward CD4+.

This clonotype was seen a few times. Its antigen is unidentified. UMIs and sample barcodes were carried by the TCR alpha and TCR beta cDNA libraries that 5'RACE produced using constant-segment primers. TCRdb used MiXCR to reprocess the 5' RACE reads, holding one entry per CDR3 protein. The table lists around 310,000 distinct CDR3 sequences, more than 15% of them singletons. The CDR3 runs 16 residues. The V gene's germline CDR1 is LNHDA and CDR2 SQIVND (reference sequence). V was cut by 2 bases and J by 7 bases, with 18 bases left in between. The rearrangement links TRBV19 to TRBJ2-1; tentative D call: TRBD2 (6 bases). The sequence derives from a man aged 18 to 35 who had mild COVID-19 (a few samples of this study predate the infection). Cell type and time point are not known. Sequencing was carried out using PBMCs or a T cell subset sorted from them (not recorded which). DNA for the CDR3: TGTGCCAGTAGTATATCAGGGCTAGCGAGTTGGAATGAGCAGTTCTTC. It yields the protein CASSISGLASWNEQFF.